This T cell receptor beta chain was captured in a study of blood T cell repertoires in COVID-19. Turning to the study itself: T cells, B-cell-depleted T cells, or PBMCs supplied cDNA or gDNA.

Data came from immunoSEQ multiplex PCR; TCRdb stores just in-frame clones and leaves some out. Seen here are about 72,000 clones, about 81% observed once, and the top ten hold around 20%. This receptor was taken from a human donor in a cohort sampled during active COVID-19. Sequences were obtained from peripheral blood.

Here the CDR3 DNA reads TGTGCCAGCAGCTTAAGGCCAGGCTCTGGGGCCAACGTCCTGACTTTC. As protein: CASSLRPGSGANVLTF. The chain recombines TRBV7-3 with TRBJ2-6; no definite D call. The CDR3 loop spans 16 amino acids. From germline, CDR1 is SGHTA and CDR2 FQGTGA. V shed 1 base and J shed 0 bases, with 7 bases lying between them.